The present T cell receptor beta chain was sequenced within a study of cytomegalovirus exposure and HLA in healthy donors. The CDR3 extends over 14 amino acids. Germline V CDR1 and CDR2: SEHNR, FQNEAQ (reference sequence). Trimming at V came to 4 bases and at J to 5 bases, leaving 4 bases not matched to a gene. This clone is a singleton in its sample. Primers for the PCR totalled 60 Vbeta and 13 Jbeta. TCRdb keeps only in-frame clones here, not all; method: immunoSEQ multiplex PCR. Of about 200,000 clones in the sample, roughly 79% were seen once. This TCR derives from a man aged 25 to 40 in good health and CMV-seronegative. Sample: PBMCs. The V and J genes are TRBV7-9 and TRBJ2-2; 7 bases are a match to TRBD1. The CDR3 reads CASSYRQGTGELFF. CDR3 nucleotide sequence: TGTGCCAGCAGCTATCGACAGGGAACCGGGGAGCTGTTTTTT.